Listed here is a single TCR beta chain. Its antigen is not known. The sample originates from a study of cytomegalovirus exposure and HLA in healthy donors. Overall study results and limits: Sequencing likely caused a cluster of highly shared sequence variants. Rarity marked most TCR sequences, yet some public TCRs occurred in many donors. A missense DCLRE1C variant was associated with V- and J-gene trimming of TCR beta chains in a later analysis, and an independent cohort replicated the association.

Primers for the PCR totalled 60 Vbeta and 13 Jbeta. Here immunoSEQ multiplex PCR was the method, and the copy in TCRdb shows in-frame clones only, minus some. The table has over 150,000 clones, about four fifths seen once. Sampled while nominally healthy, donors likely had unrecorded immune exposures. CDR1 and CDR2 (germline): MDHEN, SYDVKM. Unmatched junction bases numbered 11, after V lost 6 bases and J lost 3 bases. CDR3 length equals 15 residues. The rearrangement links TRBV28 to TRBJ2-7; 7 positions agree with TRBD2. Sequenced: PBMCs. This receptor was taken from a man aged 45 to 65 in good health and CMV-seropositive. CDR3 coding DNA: TGTGCCAGCAGGTCTCCCACTAGCGCCTACTACGAGCAGTACTTC. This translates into CASRSPTSAYYEQYF.